This T cell receptor (beta chain) was retrieved from a study of cytomegalovirus exposure and HLA in healthy donors (dated by TCRdb to about 2017). For context, the study as a whole: According to an earlier analysis of several hundred of the donors, about 179 million T cells yielded roughly 100 million unique TCR beta sequences and about 300 Gb of sequence data. The later analysis used no new phenotypic data to find candidate immune exposures, relying instead on TCR beta sequences and their occurrence across donors. The number of typed donors differed by locus: about 620-640 for A, B, C, DRB1 and DQB1; 500 to 550 for DQA1; approximately 600 for DPA1; and 400 to 480 for DPB1. Across approximately 400 genotyped donors of the cohort, an average of about 240,000 unique TCR beta nucleotide sequences per donor were sequenced, and 15% to 20% of those sequences were non-productive. Alongside the repertoire data, information on donor age, sex, ethnicity and CMV serostatus was compiled. In a later genetic analysis, genome-wide SNP genotypes for about 65% of the 666 donors were used, and that subset was treated as a discovery cohort. About 5 DR-DQ haplotypes were handled as single units for association and clustering, since linkage in the cohort was strong. Class I and class II HLA loci were covered by the typing at four-digit resolution. A later analysis re-analyzed previously published TCR beta repertoires from roughly 630 donors and added high-resolution HLA genotyping to study TCR occurrence patterns. A separate validation cohort of roughly 110 different subjects was used in addition to the roughly 620-subject first cohort. An early release covering about 600 HLA-typed donors comprised roughly 300 gigabases of sequencing data and roughly 86 million unique TCR sequences. The aim of the study was to test whether cataloging public T cell receptors could identify signatures of past pathogen exposure. The study combined high-throughput TCR immunosequencing, statistical association of individual TCRs with disease status, and machine learning to predict cytomegalovirus infection status. An earlier analysis of some 500 of the donors used high-throughput TCR beta sequencing to judge whether each TCR beta V gene segment behaved as functional or pseudogenic. Of the roughly 400 genotyped donors, roughly 76% were placed in the genetic ancestry cluster associated with self-reported Caucasian donors. The study used immunosequencing to profile the T cell repertoires of approximately 690 subjects and linked those repertoires to cytomegalovirus serostatus. Every discovery cohort repertoire had been produced on one sequencing platform. What the work shows at the level of the full study, not this receptor alone: Correlated functional status among segregating V segments might reflect linkage disequilibrium, but an unknown experimental factor could not be ruled out. Assigning TCR associations to individual alleles was difficult when HLA alleles, especially DR and DQ, strongly co-occurred. Compared with equally common non-associated chains, HLA-associated TCR beta chains in a later analysis were more clonally expanded and had lower generation probabilities. A later analysis found that TCR association rates varied across HLA loci, with DRB1 alleles showing the most associated TCRs and HLA-C alleles the fewest. In vitro tests confirmed that three of the cytomegalovirus-associated TCR beta chains recognize cytomegalovirus antigens. Roughly uniform sequencing depth across donors was assumed in presence/absence analyses, although this assumption may not hold. The 87-base-pair reads could not distinguish some IMGT-functional V segments, including TRBV6-2 and TRBV6-3, so those segments were excluded. Most CMV-associated TCR beta chains appeared to be HLA-restricted in a later analysis, and the HLA associations seemed to be driven largely by CMV exposure. HLA typing was unavailable for some donors at each locus, so association tests used only the typed subset. Because counts were too low, about 17 rarely observed V segments, including chromosome 9 orphons, were excluded from the earlier analysis of around 590 of the donors. A further reported finding was that TCR beta sequences accurately predicted the HLA-A and HLA-B alleles for most subjects in the first cohort. In an earlier analysis of a few hundred of the donors, most TCR beta V segments were observed in productive rearrangements about 87% or about 30% of the time, broadly matching IMGT annotations. A later analysis associated 17,000 or so TCR beta sequences with specific HLA alleles at a false discovery rate of 0.05. A cluster of highly shared sequence variants was judged likely to represent a technical artifact of the sequencing pipeline. A later analysis reported that several top co-occurrence clusters appeared linked to parvovirus B19, influenza, CMV and Epstein-Barr virus. Most TCR sequences were observed very rarely across donors, whereas some public TCRs were present in many individuals. According to a later genetic analysis, donors in an Asian-associated ancestry cluster had fewer N-insertions in productive TCRs than the roughly 670-donor mean. For the cohort, immune exposure information was limited to CMV serostatus. According to the authors, the approach could potentially be generalized to other disease states and immunological phenotypes. The study gave a list of some 150 TCR beta chains associated with cytomegalovirus. In both the original and validation cohorts, the classifier was reported to diagnose cytomegalovirus status with high specificity and sensitivity. V-gene and J-gene trimming of TCR beta chains was associated with a missense DCLRE1C variant in a later genetic analysis, and the association was replicated in an independent cohort. This cohort had only TCR beta chains sequenced, and the lack of alpha or paired-chain data limited which features could be detected.

In total, roughly 670 healthy bone marrow donors made up the cohort. All cohort members were sampled while nominally healthy, although unrecorded immune exposures were likely present. The donor was CMV seropositive and was included in the group of 300 or so seropositive cohort members. Every donor gave a peripheral blood sample, and the peripheral blood mononuclear cells from that sample were used for TCR beta sequencing. Genomic DNA extraction from the blood cell samples was performed with the Qiagen DNeasy Blood Extraction Kit. In the case of this clone: Its recognized antigen is unknown. There are no base qualities to consult, and no much larger clone falls within one base.

V sheds 6 bases and J sheds 8 bases, leaving 16 bases between their ends. The germline V gene supplies CDR1 MNHEY and CDR2 SVGAGI. The cysteine opens and the phenylalanine closes a CDR3 of 13 amino acids. The retained sequence is limited to the CDR3, 39 bases, with the frame set at the first base. Libraries came from the immunoSEQ multiplex PCR assay. For the multiplex PCR, a mixture combining 60 forward primers for TCR Vbeta segments and 13 reverse primers for TCR Jbeta segments was used. The CDR3 region of rearranged TCR beta genes was amplified from genomic DNA with a multiplex PCR assay. The Illumina HiSeq System was used to sequence the amplified TCR beta libraries as 87-base-pair reads. In the paper's pipeline: In a later analysis, roughly 80 million unique TCR beta chains were counted across the 650 to 700 repertoires, and approximately 9.9 million of these chains were shared by at least two donors. Raw reads were error-corrected and collapsed into unique sequences with a nearest-neighbor algorithm that merged closely related sequences to remove PCR and sequencing errors. Alignment of CDR3 sequences to IMGT reference sequences was used to assign V, D and J gene segments. For a sequence to be retained, a match of at least six nucleotides to both a V gene segment and a J gene segment was required. A rearrangement was called productive if the CDR3 had no stop codons and remained in frame with V and J, and every other rearrangement was called non-productive. CDR3 was defined according to IMGT convention as the region running from the second conserved V-encoded cysteine to the conserved J-encoded phenylalanine. Sequences without an unambiguous match to a single V gene segment were excluded from the earlier analysis of 500 to 700 of the donors. An earlier analysis of some 500 of the donors classified V segments as functional when productive rearrangements were above 56.7% and as segregating when the standard deviation between donors was above 5%. To diagnose cytomegalovirus status from the catalog of TCR beta chain sequences, a statistical classification framework was built. In a later analysis, V and J genes were assigned by comparing TCR nucleotide sequences against IMGT/GENE-DB human TR gene sequences. In a later analysis, CDR3 sequences and most-parsimonious VDJ recombination scenarios were assigned using the TCRdist pipeline. In a later analysis, each TCR beta chain was defined by its CDR3 amino acid sequence together with its V-gene family, and reads lacking a unique V-gene family were excluded. A later analysis removed 600 or so highly shared, low-generation-probability nucleotide sequences to deal with suspected cross-contamination and a sequencing artifact. A later analysis calculated a clonal expansion index for each public chain from normalized within-repertoire ranks of inferred template counts. In a later analysis, generation probabilities were computed using a VDJ recombination model fitted to out-of-frame rearrangements, and the results were checked against IGoR. A later analysis scored TCR-TCR, TCR-HLA and TCR-CMV co-occurrence with hypergeometric tests, applying a repertoire-size bias correction to TCR pairs. False discovery rates were estimated in a later analysis by permuting HLA or CMV assignments 20 times. In a later analysis, co-occurring TCRs were grouped using DBSCAN, and TCRdist sequence similarity was added for clustering within HLA-allele-positive subsets. Co-occurrence clustering excluded repertoires with fewer than 30,000 or more than 120,000 public chains, plus five with anomalous nucleotide sharing. TCRdb retrieved this table from immuneACCESS and kept in-frame rearrangements only. Not all clones are present; in checked studies, unresolved V genes account for under half, and no reason is known for the remainder. That table supplies the V and J calls and clone size; D and trimming were determined from the DNA. The sample yields tens of thousands of clones; approximately 80% were counted once. Of the sample, 7.8% is held by the ten largest clones.

Sequenced sample: PBMCs. Here the chain combines TRBV6-5 and TRBJ1-2; TRBD1 might be the D gene, on 5 matching bases. This TCR was sampled from a man aged 18 to 29 in good health and CMV-seropositive. The nucleotide sequence reads TGTGCCAGCAGAGTTGGGGCAGGGAGGGGCTACACCTTC. This sequence encodes CASRVGAGRGYTF.